This entry describes one T cell receptor (beta chain). Per the original methods: Counts of nucleated cells, estimated from reference gene primer amplification, were obtained. Assay: immunoSEQ multiplex PCR; the TCRdb copy retains only in-frame clones and omits some. Clone size and the V and J calls come from that table; the DNA yielded D and trimming. The sample shows about 200,000 clones, under 90% of them seen only once. The data derive from a study of blood T cell repertoires in COVID-19. Looking at the study overall: The United States, Italy and Spain provided the acute and convalescent COVID-19 samples. Sources were T cells, B-cell-depleted T cells, or PBMCs; the material itself was cDNA or gDNA.

The CDR3 consists of 15 residues. V lost 0 bases and J lost 6, with 15 bases in between. Germline V gives CDR1 GTSNPN, CDR2 SVGIG (reference sequence). This sequence was found in an elderly man with acute or convalescent COVID-19. This chain links TRBV30 with TRBJ2-1; a weak D match, TRBD2 (6 bases). Input material: peripheral blood. CDR3 DNA: TGTGCCTGGAGTGTAGGAGTAGCGGAGATCAATGAGCAGTTCTTC. This codes for CAWSVGVAEINEQFF.